Here is one T cell receptor beta chain with its context. These data originate in a study of CD8 T cells in Susac syndrome. Random hexamers were used to reverse transcribe an amount of about 0.45 to 1 ug RNA. An immunoSEQ multiplex PCR amplified TCR beta CDR3 over 54 Vbeta and 13 Jbeta. TCRdb ran MiXCR on the immunoSEQ multiplex PCR reads and lists one entry per CDR3 protein. The sample lists hundreds of thousands of distinct CDR3 sequences; roughly 90% were seen once. Sequencing of TCR beta covered CD8+ and CD4+ T cells obtained from blood. The CDR3 length is 14 residues. The germline V gene has CDR1 MNHEY and CDR2 SVGEGT. V dropped 5 bases and J dropped 0; count of bases not matched to a gene: 3.

The chain employs TRBV6-2 or TRBV6-3 and TRBJ1-1; 7 bases are a match to TRBD1. The origin of this receptor is a human donor with multiple sclerosis. Sequencing was carried out using CD8+ T cells from PBMCs. CDR3 amino acids: CASSADRVNTEAFF. DNA of the CDR3: TGTGCCAGCAGTGCAGACAGGGTGAACACTGAAGCTTTCTTT.